Presented here are 11 T cell receptor beta chains from one specimen sequenced in a study of radiation and T cells in renal cell carcinoma (dated by TCRdb to 2020 to 2022). Receptors were amplified or captured by the immunoSEQ multiplex PCR assay. As stored in TCRdb, this immuneACCESS dataset retains in-frame rearrangements with V and J assigned. A fraction of the clones does not appear; measured against another copy, unresolved V genes explain less than half of the discrepancy, and the remainder lacks a known reason. The sample table holds about 140,000 clones, of which roughly 90% were seen once. Of the sample, over 15% falls within the top ten clones. This specimen's time point label, per the study, means: blood 4 weeks post-SBRT, at nephrectomy. What the treatment or condition label conveys for this sample: 15 Gy SBRT to primary tumor, nephrectomy 4 weeks later. The sample was blood, taken from a patient whose treatment included radiotherapy and nephrectomy. These receptors all stem from a woman aged 50 to 60 with renal cell carcinoma.

This clone appeared a single time. V and J are TRBV29-1 and TRBJ2-7; D may be TRBD2 (6 bases). The CDR3 spans 11 residues. V lost 7 bases and J lost 4, with 11 bases in between. Germline-derived CDR1 and CDR2 are SQVTM and ANQGSEA. The CDR3 sequence is CSASDQYEQYF. Written as DNA, the CDR3 is TGCAGCGCTAGCGACCAATACGAGCAGTACTTC.

The chain is built from TRBV11-3 and TRBJ2-7; TRBD2 is a possible D gene (6 bases). Germline V lookup: CDR1 SGHNT, CDR2 YENEEA. The V gene lost 5 bases and the J gene lost 0 bases, with 11 bases spanning the gap. The CDR3 is made up of 14 amino acids. In nucleotides, the CDR3 is TGTGCCAGCAGCCCAGCGCGGGACTCCTACGAGCAGTACTTC. Translated: CASSPARDSYEQYF.

The chain combines TRBV9 with TRBJ2-2; 11 nucleotides line up with TRBD2. CDR1 is SGDLS, CDR2 YYNGEE, per germline. CDR3 length equals 16 residues. V lost 4 bases, J lost 3 bases, and 5 bases stayed unmatched. DNA for the CDR3: TGTGCCAGCAGCTCCCATAGCGGGGGGGACACCGGGGAGCTGTTTTTT. Protein: CASSSHSGGDTGELFF.

This clone occurred a few times. This rearrangement joins TRBV4-1 to TRBJ1-1, with 8 bases aligning to TRBD1. Germline-derived CDR1 and CDR2 are MGHRA and YSYEKL. V lost 2 bases and J lost 1; bases outside the gene matches: 3. The CDR3 loop spans 15 amino acids. The CDR3 reads CASSQQGAGNTEAFF. The CDR3 nucleotides are TGCGCCAGCAGCCAACAGGGGGCAGGGAACACTGAAGCTTTCTTT.

This chain uses TRBV30 with TRBJ1-1; 10 bases match TRBD1. With 3 bases clipped from V and 1 base from J, the junction kept 5 bases outside the gene matches. There are 15 residues in the CDR3. Germline V gene lookup returns CDR1 GTSNPN and CDR2 SVGIG (reference sequence). The CDR3 here is CAWSPRTGGNTEAFF. The CDR3 bases are TGTGCCTGGAGCCCTAGGACAGGGGGGAACACTGAAGCTTTCTTT.

The chain carries TRBV28 and TRBJ2-7, with 7 bases aligning to TRBD1. The junction had 14 bases not matched to a gene; V was cut back by 6 bases and J by 6 bases. The germline V gene has CDR1 MDHEN and CDR2 SYDVKM. The CDR3 extends over 15 amino acids. CDR3 nucleotide sequence: TGTGCCAGCAGAACCGGGACAGTCGTATCTACCGAGCAGTACTTC. This codes for CASRTGTVVSTEQYF.

The rearrangement links TRBV29-1 to TRBJ2-3, with 9 bases that match TRBD1. The CDR3 has 13 amino acids. V was clipped by 7 bases and J by 6 bases; unmatched bases: 8. Germline V gene data show CDR1 as SQVTM and CDR2 as ANQGSEA. The CDR3 sequence: CSAGTGREDTQYF. The CDR3 DNA is TGCAGCGCGGGGACAGGGCGGGAGGATACGCAGTATTTT.

The chain has TRBV11-2 and TRBJ2-2; the match to TRBD2 covers 8 bases. Germline V gives CDR1 SGHAT, CDR2 FQNNGV. The CDR3 contains 17 residues. After removal of 5 bases from V and 7 bases from J, the junction contained 15 bases not matched to a gene. The CDR3 DNA is TGTGCCAGCAGCACCTGGTTAGCGGGATTTGAAAACGGGGAGCTGTTTTTT. Protein sequence: CASSTWLAGFENGELFF.

This chain uses TRBV6-1 with TRBJ2-1; the match to TRBD2 covers 10 bases. V lost 2 bases and J lost 7; bases outside the gene matches: 5. The CDR3 runs 15 residues. The germline V gene encodes CDR1 MNHNS and CDR2 SASEGT. The DNA of the CDR3 is TGTGCCAGCAGTGAACGACTAGCGGGCCTTAATGAGCAGTTCTTC. It is translated as CASSERLAGLNEQFF.

The chain joins TRBV7-2 to TRBJ2-3; the D is unclear. This CDR3 comprises 13 residues. The V gene lost 0 bases and the J gene lost 7 bases, with 8 bases spanning the gap. Germline V gives CDR1 SGHTA, CDR2 FQGNSA. The CDR3 sequence is CASSLADANTQYF. The CDR3 DNA sequence: TGTGCCAGCAGCTTAGCGGACGCAAATACGCAGTATTTT.

V usage is TRBV5-3 and J usage is TRBJ1-5, with D tentatively TRBD1 (6 bases). TRBV5-3 is an ORF for which the function is uncertain. The CDR3 covers 12 residues. Trimming stripped 2 bases from V and 9 bases from J, with 9 bases between. For the CDR3, the DNA is TGTGCCAGAAGCTTACAGGGATCGCCCCAGCATTTT. As protein: CARSLQGSPQHF.